Included here is one TCR beta chain sequence, with context. These data originate in a study of shared clonotypes between healthy human individuals. Into CD45RA+ naive and CD45RA-negative memory subsets, the CD4+ cells were split. Per the germline V gene, CDR1 is MNHNS and CDR2 is SASEGT. The CDR3 consists of 15 residues. Deletions cut 8 bases from V and 4 bases from J, with 18 bases between. The protocol was immunoSEQ multiplex PCR, while the TCRdb copy is restricted to in-frame clones and leaves out a portion. The sample includes around 1.1 million clones, about 84% of them seen just once. This receptor was identified in a man aged 18 to 30 in good health. Some clones in this sample may be carry-over from other donors' samples. The sequencing input was memory CD4+ T cells from PBMCs. Subset noted: CD45RA-negative fraction. This rearrangement joins TRBV6-1 to TRBJ1-3; possibly TRBD1 for D (6 bases). CDR3 sequence reads: CASYATAGTGNTIYF. CDR3 coding DNA: TGTGCCAGCTATGCCACGGCGGGGACAGGAAACACCATATATTTT.